This paragraph covers one T cell receptor beta chain sequence. This record comes from a study of STAT5B mutations in CD4+ large granular lymphocyte leukemia. CDR1 and CDR2 (germline): LNHDA, SQIVND (reference sequence). The CDR3 loop spans 15 amino acids. The V and J ends lost 5 bases and 8 bases respectively, with 21 bases between them. This table comes from immunoSEQ multiplex PCR, and its TCRdb copy is limited to in-frame clones, with some not included. The sample has under 25,000 clones, approximately 79% seen once. The rearrangement joins TRBV19 to TRBJ1-2; no firm D call. This TCR was sampled from a human donor in good health. Sequencing was done on a sample of CD4+ T cells from blood buffy coats. CDR3 sequence (DNA): TGTGCCAGTAGTCCCGAGCTACCGTATCGGTGGGGCTACACCTTC. It is translated as CASSPELPYRWGYTF.